The rows below give T cell receptor beta chains drawn from one sample of a study of OX40 agonist ivuxolimab in advanced cancers. The repertoire was sequenced with immunoSEQ multiplex PCR; TCRdb's copy has only in-frame clones and lacks some. The table lists about 37,000 clones, around 92% of them singletons. The material was CD4+ or CD8+ T cells sorted from blood, obtained in a trial of the OX40 agonist ivuxolimab. The receptors were sampled from an adult with an advanced solid tumor such as melanoma, head and neck, liver or kidney cancer. The conserved cysteine and the conserved F or W are not part of the CDR3 here. Clone size is given for some rows only: seen once, a few or many times, or a class if the clone is expanded.

size: once; J: TRBJ2-7; V: TRBV29-1; CDR3: SVGTSGRPLYEQY
size: .; J: TRBJ2-5; V: TRBV4-3; CDR3: ASSQFPDRGQGETQY
size: .; J: TRBJ2-3; V: TRBV2; CDR3: ASRPLPDPRVNTDTQY
size: .; J: TRBJ2-1; V: TRBV9; CDR3: ASSVAGVNEQF
size: .; J: TRBJ2-7; V: TRBV9; CDR3: ASSVEQGSYEQY
size: .; J: TRBJ2-1; V: TRBV5-6; CDR3: ASRGTGSYNEQF
size: .; J: TRBJ2-1; V: TRBV7-2; CDR3: ASSLRQGPTNEQF
size: .; J: TRBJ2-3; V: TRBV11-2; CDR3: ASSYLAGGGLTSTDTQY
size: .; J: TRBJ2-7; V: TRBV5-1; CDR3: ASSLRRDGYEQY
size: few; J: TRBJ1-3; V: TRBV7-9; CDR3: ASSLGGDMRLSGNTIY
size: .; J: TRBJ1-1; V: TRBV28; CDR3: ASSLFGQGLSTEAF
size: once; J: TRBJ2-5; V: TRBV6-9; CDR3: AFGGRGQGHQETQY
size: .; J: TRBJ1-4; V: TRBV7-7; CDR3: ASSLDDAPGSEKLF
size: once; J: TRBJ2-7; V: TRBV7-9; CDR3: ASSPDTPGQGYYEQY
size: .; J: TRBJ2-1; V: TRBV6-5; CDR3: ASRTSGIYEQF
size: .; J: TRBJ1-1; V: TRBV16; CDR3: ASSQTAMNTEAF
size: .; J: TRBJ1-2; V: TRBV27; CDR3: ASSLKGTGQYYGYT
size: .; J: TRBJ2-2; V: TRBV4-1; CDR3: ASSQWLAGVTGELF
size: .; J: TRBJ2-1; V: TRBV27; CDR3: ASSLPSPPGLSYNEQF
size: .; J: TRBJ2-1; V: TRBV7-6; CDR3: ASSLEQGASYNEQF
size: .; J: TRBJ1-5; V: TRBV15; CDR3: ATSSRTGGSNQPQH
size: .; J: TRBJ2-1; V: TRBV10-3; CDR3: AADRGAYNEQF
size: .; J: .; V: TRBV28; CDR3: ASSFRDRVPYEQY
size: .; J: TRBJ2-7; V: TRBV28; CDR3: ASSPLDFPRDEQY
size: .; J: TRBJ2-3; V: TRBV27; CDR3: ASSPSRGEGTDTQY
size: few; J: TRBJ2-3; V: TRBV11-3; CDR3: ASSLGTSGRTDTQY
size: .; J: TRBJ2-7; V: TRBV10-1; CDR3: ASSEGQHNPLYEQY
size: .; J: TRBJ1-6; V: TRBV30; CDR3: AWSVGTDNSPLH
size: .; J: TRBJ2-7; V: TRBV7-9; CDR3: ASSPSTYEQY
size: .; J: TRBJ1-2; V: TRBV7-8; CDR3: ASSSPGTFGYT
size: .; J: TRBJ2-6; V: TRBV28; CDR3: ASRRGTGGSGANVLT
size: .; J: TRBJ2-7; V: TRBV28; CDR3: ASSFPPASGSSYEQY
size: .; J: TRBJ1-1; V: TRBV7-9; CDR3: ASSQLSTDTEAF
size: .; J: TRBJ2-2; V: TRBV4-3; CDR3: ASSSGLERVGELF
size: .; J: TRBJ2-2; V: TRBV14; CDR3: ASSQGVSINTGELF
size: .; J: TRBJ2-3; V: TRBV27; CDR3: ASSLPGDGTQY
size: .; J: TRBJ2-2; V: TRBV6-8; CDR3: ASSSGFGGELF
size: .; J: TRBJ1-5; V: TRBV28; CDR3: ASSLEGAWVQPQH
size: .; J: TRBJ2-1; V: TRBV11-2; CDR3: ASSGTGTSGMVEQF
size: .; J: TRBJ2-7; V: TRBV27; CDR3: ASSLLGGRVGEQY
size: .; J: TRBJ1-3; V: TRBV19; CDR3: ASSPPWGGADNAIY
size: .; J: TRBJ2-7; V: TRBV9; CDR3: ASSVGAGTLGSYEQY
size: few; J: TRBJ2-7; V: TRBV4-2; CDR3: ASSQEEGSGRSTYEQY
size: .; J: TRBJ2-7; V: TRBV7-9; CDR3: ASSLAGGPTLYEQY
size: .; J: TRBJ2-7; V: TRBV7-9; CDR3: ASSSDIRQRREQY
size: .; J: TRBJ1-5; V: TRBV6-4; CDR3: ASSDPMIRDRWYQPQH
size: .; J: TRBJ1-1; V: TRBV28; CDR3: ASSPFGQWILEAF
size: .; J: TRBJ2-3; V: TRBV28; CDR3: ASSPTATDSRTDTQY